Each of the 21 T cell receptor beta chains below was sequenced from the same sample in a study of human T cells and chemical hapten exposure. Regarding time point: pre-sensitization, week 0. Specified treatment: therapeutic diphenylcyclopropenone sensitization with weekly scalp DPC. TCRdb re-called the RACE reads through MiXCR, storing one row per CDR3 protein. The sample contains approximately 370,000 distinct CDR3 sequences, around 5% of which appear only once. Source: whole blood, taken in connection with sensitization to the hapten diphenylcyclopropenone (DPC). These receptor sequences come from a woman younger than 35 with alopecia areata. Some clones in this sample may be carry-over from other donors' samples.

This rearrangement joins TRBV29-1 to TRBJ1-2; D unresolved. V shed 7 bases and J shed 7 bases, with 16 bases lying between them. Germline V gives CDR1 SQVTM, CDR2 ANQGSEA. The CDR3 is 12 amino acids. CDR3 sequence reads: CSAVSGIRGYTF. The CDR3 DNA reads TGCAGCGCTGTTAGCGGGATCCGTGGCTACACCTTC.

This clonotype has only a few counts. Written as DNA, the CDR3 is TGTGCCAGCAGCCAAGAAGCGGTGCAGTTCTTC. It encodes CASSQEAVQFF. The J gene is TRBJ2-1, the V gene TRBV3-1, with TRBD2 as a possible D gene (5 bases). V lost 0 bases, J lost 12 bases, and 6 bases lay in between. The V gene's germline CDR1 is LGHDT and CDR2 YNNKEL (reference sequence). The CDR3 runs to 11 residues.

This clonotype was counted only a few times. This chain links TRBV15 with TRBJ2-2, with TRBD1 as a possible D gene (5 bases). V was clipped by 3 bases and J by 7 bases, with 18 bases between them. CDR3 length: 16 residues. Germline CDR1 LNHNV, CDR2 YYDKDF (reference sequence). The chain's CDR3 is CATSRGSQGANGELFF. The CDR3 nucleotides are TGTGCCACCAGCAGGGGGTCCCAGGGCGCTAACGGGGAGCTGTTTTTT. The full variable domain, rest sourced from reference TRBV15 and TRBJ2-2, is DAMVIQNPRYQVTQFGKPVTLSCSQTLNHNVMYWYQQKSSQAPKLLFHYYDKDFNNEADTPDNFQSRRPNTSFCFLDIRSPGLGDTAMYLCATSRGSQGANGELFFGEGSRLTVL.

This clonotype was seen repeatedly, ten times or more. In DNA form, the CDR3 reads TGTGCCAGCAGCCAAGGCCTCTCCTACGAGCAGTACTTC. Translation gives CASSQGLSYEQYF. V is TRBV3-1 and J is TRBJ2-7; D gene uncertain. This CDR3 has 13 amino acids. With 1 base removed from V and 0 bases from J, the gap between germline ends came to 4 bases. CDR1 LGHDT and CDR2 YNNKEL come from the germline V gene (reference sequence).

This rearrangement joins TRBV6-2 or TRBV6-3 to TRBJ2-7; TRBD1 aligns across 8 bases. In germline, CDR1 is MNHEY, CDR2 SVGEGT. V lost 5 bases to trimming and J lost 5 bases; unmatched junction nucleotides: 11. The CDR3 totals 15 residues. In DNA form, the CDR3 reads TGTGCCAGCAGTCCCATCCGACAGGGGAGAAACGAGCAGTACTTC. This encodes CASSPIRQGRNEQYF.

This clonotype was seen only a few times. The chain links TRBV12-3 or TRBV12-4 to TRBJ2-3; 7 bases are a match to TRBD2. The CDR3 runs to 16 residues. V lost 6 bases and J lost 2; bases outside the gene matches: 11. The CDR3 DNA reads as TGTGCCAGCAGCAACGGGCTAGCGGATCCCACAGATACGCAGTATTTT. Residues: CASSNGLADPTDTQYF.

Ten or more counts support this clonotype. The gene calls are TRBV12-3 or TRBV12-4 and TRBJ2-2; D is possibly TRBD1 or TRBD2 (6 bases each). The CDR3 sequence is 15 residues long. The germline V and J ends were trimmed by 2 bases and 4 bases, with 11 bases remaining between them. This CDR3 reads CASSLRGGTTGELFF. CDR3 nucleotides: TGTGCCAGCAGTTTAAGAGGGGGGACCACCGGGGAGCTGTTTTTT.

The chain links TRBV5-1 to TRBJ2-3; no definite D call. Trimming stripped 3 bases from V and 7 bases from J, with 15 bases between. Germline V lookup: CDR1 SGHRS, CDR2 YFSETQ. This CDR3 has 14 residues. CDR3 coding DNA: TGCGCCAGCAGCTCCATGTCGCCTACTAATACGCAGTATTTT. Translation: CASSSMSPTNTQYF.

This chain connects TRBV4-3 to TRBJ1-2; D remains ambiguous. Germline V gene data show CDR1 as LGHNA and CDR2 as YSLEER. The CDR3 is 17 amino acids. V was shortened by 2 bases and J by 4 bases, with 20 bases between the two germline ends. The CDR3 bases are TGCGCCAGCAGCCAAAGTCAACAGCCCATAAGCTCCTATGGCTACACCTTC. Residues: CASSQSQQPISSYGYTF.

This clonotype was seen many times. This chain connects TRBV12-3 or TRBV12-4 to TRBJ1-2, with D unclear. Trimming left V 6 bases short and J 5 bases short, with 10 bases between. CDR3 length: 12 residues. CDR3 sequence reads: CASRESLYGYTF. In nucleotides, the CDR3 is TGTGCCAGCAGGGAAAGCTTGTATGGCTACACCTTC.

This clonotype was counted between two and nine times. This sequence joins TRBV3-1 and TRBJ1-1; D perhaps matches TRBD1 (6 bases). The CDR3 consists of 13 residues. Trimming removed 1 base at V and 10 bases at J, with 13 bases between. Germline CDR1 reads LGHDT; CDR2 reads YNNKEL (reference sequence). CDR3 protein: CASSQGGGPGAFF. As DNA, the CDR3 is TGTGCCAGCAGCCAAGGGGGGGGGCCTGGAGCTTTCTTT.

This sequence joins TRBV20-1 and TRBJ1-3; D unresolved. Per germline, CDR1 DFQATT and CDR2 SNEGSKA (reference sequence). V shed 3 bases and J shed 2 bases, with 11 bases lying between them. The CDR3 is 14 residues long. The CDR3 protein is CSASSGDTGNTIYF. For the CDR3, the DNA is TGCAGTGCTAGCTCCGGGGATACTGGAAACACCATATATTTT.

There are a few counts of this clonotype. This chain's CDR3 is CSARPGVGEKLFF. The CDR3 nucleotides read TGCAGTGCTAGGCCGGGGGTTGGTGAAAAACTGTTTTTT. This sequence joins TRBV20-1 and TRBJ1-4, with D possibly being TRBD1 (5 bases). Trimming stripped 3 bases from V and 7 bases from J, with 12 bases between. Germline V gene sequence: CDR1 DFQATT, CDR2 SNEGSKA (reference sequence). The CDR3 has 13 amino acids.

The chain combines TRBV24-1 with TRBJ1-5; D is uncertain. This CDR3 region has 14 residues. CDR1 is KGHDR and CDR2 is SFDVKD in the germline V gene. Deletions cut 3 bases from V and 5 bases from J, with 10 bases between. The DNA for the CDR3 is TGTGCCACCAGTGATGGGCCGGTTCATCAGCCCCAGCATTTT. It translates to CATSDGPVHQPQHF.

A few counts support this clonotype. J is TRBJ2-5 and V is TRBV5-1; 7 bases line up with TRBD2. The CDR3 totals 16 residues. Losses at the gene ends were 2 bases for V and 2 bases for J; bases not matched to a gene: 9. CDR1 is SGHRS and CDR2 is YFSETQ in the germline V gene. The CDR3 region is CASSFPLAVGQETQYF. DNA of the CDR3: TGCGCCAGCAGCTTTCCCCTAGCGGTCGGACAAGAGACCCAGTACTTC.

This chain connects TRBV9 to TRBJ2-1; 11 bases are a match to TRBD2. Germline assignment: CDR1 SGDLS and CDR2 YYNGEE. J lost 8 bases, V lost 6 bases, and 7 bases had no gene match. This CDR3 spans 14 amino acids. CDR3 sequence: CASTASGGWDEQFF. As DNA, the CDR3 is TGTGCCAGCACCGCTAGCGGGGGGTGGGATGAGCAGTTCTTC. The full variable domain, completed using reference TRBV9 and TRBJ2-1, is DSGVTQTPKHLITATGQRVTLRCSPRSGDLSVYWYQQSLDQGLQFLIQYYNGEERAKGNILERFSAQQFPDLHSELNLSSLELGDSALYFCASTASGGWDEQFFGPGTRLTVL.

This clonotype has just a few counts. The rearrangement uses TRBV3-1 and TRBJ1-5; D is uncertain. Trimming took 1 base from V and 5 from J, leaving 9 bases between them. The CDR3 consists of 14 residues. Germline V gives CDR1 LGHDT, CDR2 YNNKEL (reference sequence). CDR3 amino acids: CASSQAGADQPQHF. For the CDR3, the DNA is TGTGCCAGCAGCCAAGCAGGAGCCGATCAGCCCCAGCATTTT.

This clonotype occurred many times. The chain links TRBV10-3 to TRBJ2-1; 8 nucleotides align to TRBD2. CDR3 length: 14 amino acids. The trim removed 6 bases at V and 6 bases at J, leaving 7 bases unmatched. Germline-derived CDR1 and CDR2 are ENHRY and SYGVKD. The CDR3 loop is CAISGGAGSNEQFF. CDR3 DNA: TGTGCCATCAGCGGGGGGGCTGGTTCCAATGAGCAGTTCTTC.

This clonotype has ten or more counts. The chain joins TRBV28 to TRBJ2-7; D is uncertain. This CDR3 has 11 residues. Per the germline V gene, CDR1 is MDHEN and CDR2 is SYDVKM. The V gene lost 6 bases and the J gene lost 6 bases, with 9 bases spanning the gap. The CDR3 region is CASSLGAEQYF. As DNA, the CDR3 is TGTGCCAGCAGCCTGGGCGCCGAGCAGTACTTC.

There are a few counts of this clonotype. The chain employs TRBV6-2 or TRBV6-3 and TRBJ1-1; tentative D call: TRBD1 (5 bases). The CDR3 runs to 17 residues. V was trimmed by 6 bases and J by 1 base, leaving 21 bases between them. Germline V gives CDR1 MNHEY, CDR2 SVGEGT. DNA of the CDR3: TGTGCCAGCAGCCATTACGGGACCCGAGGAGCGAACACTGAAGCTTTCTTT. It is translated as CASSHYGTRGANTEAFF.

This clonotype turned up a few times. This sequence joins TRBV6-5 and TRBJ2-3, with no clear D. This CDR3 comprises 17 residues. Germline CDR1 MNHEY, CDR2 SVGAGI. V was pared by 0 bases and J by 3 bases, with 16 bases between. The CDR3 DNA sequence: TGTGCCAGCAGTTACTCGAATAGAAAGAGTCAGACAGATACGCAGTATTTT. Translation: CASSYSNRKSQTDTQYF.